Shown below are 19 T cell receptor beta chains from a single sample sequenced in a study of Ad26.COV2.S vaccination and SARS-CoV-2 variants. Some clones are missing from TCRdb's copy, which holds only in-frame ones; the method was immunoSEQ multiplex PCR. The table lists almost 400,000 clones, around 89% of them singletons, with 1.9% in the top ten. As for treatment: roughly 20 received Ad26.COV2.S at low or high dose, single or two shots; roughly 5 received placebo; per-sample allocation not given. Each sample was drawn 63 days after the first injection (of vaccine or placebo). This sample comprised peripheral blood, obtained in a trial of Ad26.COV2.S vaccine versus placebo. These receptors were collected from a person aged 18-60 years who received the Ad26.COV2.S COVID-19 vaccine or a placebo.

This chain links TRBV2 with TRBJ2-5; D uncertain. The germline CDR1 and CDR2 sequences are SNHLY and FYNNEI. V was cut by 11 bases and J by 1 base, with 8 bases left in between. The CDR3 totals 11 residues. The chain's CDR3 is CAWGSQETQYF. The DNA for the CDR3 is TGTGCCTGGGGAAGCCAAGAGACCCAGTACTTC.

Here the CDR3 DNA reads TGTGCCAGCAGGGCTAGCGGCTTCACAGATACGCAGTATTTT. As protein: CASRASGFTDTQYF. The chain links TRBV2 to TRBJ2-3, with 7 bases that match TRBD2. The V segment lost 6 bases and the J segment 2 bases; nucleotides outside the gene matches: 5. Germline assignment: CDR1 SNHLY and CDR2 FYNNEI. This CDR3 spans 14 amino acids.

CDR3 in amino acids: CASSRTTGELFF. CDR3 nucleotide sequence: TGTGCCAGCAGCAGAACCACCGGGGAGCTGTTTTTT. V is TRBV9 and J is TRBJ2-2; D not certain. V was cut by 4 bases and J by 4 bases, with 5 bases left in between. Germline V CDR1 and CDR2: SGDLS, YYNGEE. The CDR3 is made up of 12 amino acids.

This clone has only one observation. J is TRBJ1-5 and V is TRBV9; 8 nucleotides line up with TRBD1. The germline gives CDR1 SGDLS, CDR2 YYNGEE. V shed 3 bases, J shed 0 bases, and the junction held 8 bases outside the gene matches. The CDR3 is 17 amino acids. This CDR3 reads CASSEGTGDFSNQPQHF. CDR3 nucleotide sequence: TGTGCCAGCAGCGAAGGGACAGGAGACTTTAGCAATCAGCCCCAGCATTTT.

The rearrangement joins TRBV7-2 to TRBJ1-6; no definite D call. The CDR3 spans 17 residues. Germline V gives CDR1 SGHTA, CDR2 FQGNSA. Between the trimmed V and J ends, which lost 1 base and 3 bases, there was a span of 13 bases. The CDR3 DNA reads TGTGCCAGCAGCTTAGGGGGATTCTTGGTCTATAATTCACCCCTCCACTTT. Translating it yields CASSLGGFLVYNSPLHF.

The chain combines TRBV3-1 (or the pseudogene TRBV3-2) with TRBJ2-3; 7 bases agree with TRBD2. Germline CDR1 is LGHDT and CDR2 is YNNKEL (reference sequence). The junction had 9 bases not matched to a gene; V was cut back by 4 bases and J by 5 bases. CDR3 length: 15 amino acids. The CDR3 DNA reads as TGTGCCAGCAGCCGGACTAGTGGTGGTGGAGATACGCAGTATTTT. It specifies CASSRTSGGGDTQYF.

The chain joins TRBV6-5 to TRBJ1-5; D gene unclear. With 9 bases removed from V and 2 bases from J, the gap between germline ends came to 14 bases. The length of the CDR3 is 14 residues. From germline, CDR1 is MNHEY and CDR2 SVGAGI. The chain's CDR3 is CASRIAGGNQPQHF. The DNA for the CDR3 is TGTGCCAGTAGGATAGCGGGAGGCAATCAGCCCCAGCATTTT.

CDR3 sequence: CASSPASGEQFF. As DNA, the CDR3 is TGTGCCAGCAGCCCCGCTAGCGGGGAGCAGTTCTTC. The rearrangement links TRBV7-2 to TRBJ2-1, with 8 bases fitting TRBD2. The junction had 4 bases not matched to a gene; V was cut back by 5 bases and J by 10 bases. This CDR3 has 12 residues. Germline lookup yields CDR1 SGHTA and CDR2 FQGNSA.

This clone has a single count. The chain employs TRBV19 and TRBJ1-5; D is possibly TRBD1 (6 bases). Germline V gene lookup returns CDR1 LNHDA and CDR2 SQIVND (reference sequence). The CDR3 consists of 13 residues. V lost 4 bases, J lost 6 bases, and 10 bases lay in between. CDR3: CASSTDRLQPQHF. CDR3 bases: TGTGCCAGTAGTACGGACAGACTTCAGCCCCAGCATTTT.

This rearrangement joins TRBV28 to TRBJ1-6, with TRBD1 matching 9 bases. This CDR3 spans 15 amino acids. The V gene end was trimmed by 4 bases and the J gene end by 11 bases; junction bases not matched to a gene: 9. Germline V CDR1 and CDR2: MDHEN, SYDVKM. CDR3 in amino acids: CASSSRTGVLAPLHF. CDR3 sequence (DNA): TGTGCCAGCAGTTCCCGGACAGGGGTTCTGGCACCCCTCCACTTT.

J is TRBJ2-2 and V is TRBV11-3, with 8 positions matching TRBD2. CDR1 is SGHNT and CDR2 is YENEEA in the germline V gene. The junction had 12 bases not matched to a gene; V was cut back by 6 bases and J by 3 bases. This CDR3 region has 17 residues. The CDR3 DNA sequence: TGTGCCAGCAGGGGCTTTGGGAGCGGGGGTTACACCGGGGAGCTGTTTTTT. Residues: CASRGFGSGGYTGELFF.

V gene TRBV19 combines with J gene TRBJ2-2; 7 nucleotides line up with TRBD2. The J segment lost 4 bases and the V segment lost 4 bases, leaving 9 bases of the junction unmatched. This CDR3 region has 16 residues. CDR1 and CDR2 (germline): LNHDA, SQIVND (reference sequence). CDR3 DNA sequence: TGTGCCAGTAGTAAAATCAGGGTAGCGGGCACCGGGGAGCTGTTTTTT. It yields the protein CASSKIRVAGTGELFF.

The chain is built from TRBV5-8 and TRBJ2-2; a possible D gene is TRBD1 (6 bases). CDR3 size: 14 residues. CDR1 is SGHTS and CDR2 is YDEGEE in the germline V gene. V was trimmed by 2 bases and J by 1 base, leaving 6 bases between them. As DNA, the CDR3 is TGTGCCAGCAGCTTACAGGGGAACACCGGGGAGCTGTTTTTT. Its translation is CASSLQGNTGELFF. Filled out from reference TRBV5-8 and TRBJ2-2, the complete variable domain reads EAGVTQSPTHLIKTRGQQATLRCSPISGHTSVYWYQQALGLGLQFLLWYDEGEERNRGNFPPRFSGRQFPNYSSELNVNALELEDSALYLCASSLQGNTGELFFGEGSRLTVL.

This chain connects TRBV7-3 to TRBJ2-1; TRBD2 matches at 7 bases. The trim removed 4 bases at V and 3 bases at J, leaving 6 bases unmatched. Germline V lookup: CDR1 SGHTA, CDR2 FQGTGA. CDR3 length: 15 amino acids. CDR3 residues: CASSSSGRVYNEQFF. The DNA for the CDR3 is TGTGCCAGCAGCTCTTCAGGGAGGGTCTACAATGAGCAGTTCTTC.

This clone has just one count. J is TRBJ2-1 and V is TRBV24-1; 7 nucleotides align to TRBD1. The CDR3 extends over 17 amino acids. The J segment lost 4 bases and the V segment lost 7 bases, leaving 15 bases of the junction unmatched. Germline V gene lookup returns CDR1 KGHDR and CDR2 SFDVKD. The chain's CDR3 is CATSKRLGTANYNEQFF. The CDR3 DNA sequence: TGTGCCACCAGCAAAAGATTAGGGACAGCGAATTACAATGAGCAGTTCTTC.

CDR3 region: CASRGQVHRVVGNQPQHF. CDR3 coding DNA: TGCGCCAGCAGGGGACAGGTCCACAGGGTTGTCGGCAATCAGCCCCAGCATTTT. This chain uses TRBV10-1 with TRBJ1-5; TRBD1 matches 8 bases. V lost 6 bases and J lost 2; bases outside the gene matches: 15. Germline values: CDR1 WNHNN, CDR2 SYGVQD (reference sequence). The CDR3 covers 18 residues.

This chain joins TRBV14 and TRBJ2-1; D unresolved. Germline V gene sequence: CDR1 SGHDN, CDR2 FVKESK. V gave up 1 base and J gave up 9 bases, with 10 bases separating them. This CDR3 contains 13 residues. Here the CDR3 DNA reads TGTGCCAGCAGCCAAGGGTCGTCGGTTGAGCAGTTCTTC. Translation gives CASSQGSSVEQFF.

The chain combines TRBV11-3 with TRBJ2-2; D call uncertain. CDR1 SGHNT and CDR2 YENEEA come from the germline V gene. The V end was cut by 5 bases, the J end by 4 bases, with 8 bases between. The CDR3 runs 13 residues. CDR3 protein: CASSATVTGELFF. The DNA of the CDR3 is TGTGCCAGCAGCGCTACAGTCACCGGGGAGCTGTTTTTT.

V gene TRBV4-1 combines with J gene TRBJ1-2, with D possibly being TRBD1 (5 bases). V shed 0 bases and J shed 2 bases, with 10 bases lying between them. This CDR3 region has 15 residues. CDR1 is MGHRA and CDR2 is YSYEKL in the germline V gene. CDR3 sequence (DNA): TGCGCCAGCAGCCAAGATGTACAGGAAAACTATGGCTACACCTTC. This codes for CASSQDVQENYGYTF.